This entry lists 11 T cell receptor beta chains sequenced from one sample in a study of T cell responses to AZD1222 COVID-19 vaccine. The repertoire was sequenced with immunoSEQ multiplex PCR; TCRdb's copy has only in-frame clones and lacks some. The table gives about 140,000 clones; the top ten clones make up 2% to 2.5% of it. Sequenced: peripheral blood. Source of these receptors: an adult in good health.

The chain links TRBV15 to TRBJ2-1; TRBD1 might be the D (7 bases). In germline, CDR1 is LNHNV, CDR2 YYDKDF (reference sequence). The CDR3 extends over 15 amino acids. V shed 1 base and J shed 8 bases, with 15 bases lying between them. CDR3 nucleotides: TGTGCCACCAGCAGAGGAGACAGGGACTTCGATGAGCAGTTCTTC. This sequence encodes CATSRGDRDFDEQFF.

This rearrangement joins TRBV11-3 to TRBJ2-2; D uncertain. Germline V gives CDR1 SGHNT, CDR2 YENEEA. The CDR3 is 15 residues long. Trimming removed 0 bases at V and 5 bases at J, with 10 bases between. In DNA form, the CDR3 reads TGTGCCAGCAGCTTAGAGGACGCTATTACCGGGGAGCTGTTTTTT. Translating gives CASSLEDAITGELFF.

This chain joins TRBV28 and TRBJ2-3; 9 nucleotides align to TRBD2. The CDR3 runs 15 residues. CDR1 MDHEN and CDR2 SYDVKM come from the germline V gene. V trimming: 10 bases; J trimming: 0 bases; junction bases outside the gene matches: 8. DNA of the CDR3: TGTGCCAACTCACCCAGCGGGGGGAGCACAGATACGCAGTATTTT. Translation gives CANSPSGGSTDTQYF.

Here the CDR3 DNA reads TGTGCCAGCAGTTCTCCAGCGAGCCTTAACTATGGCTACACCTTC. Its protein product is CASSSPASLNYGYTF. The chain links TRBV28 to TRBJ1-2, with D unclear. Germline CDR1 MDHEN, CDR2 SYDVKM. This CDR3 is 15 amino acids long. V dropped 4 bases and J dropped 1 base, with 13 bases sitting between them.

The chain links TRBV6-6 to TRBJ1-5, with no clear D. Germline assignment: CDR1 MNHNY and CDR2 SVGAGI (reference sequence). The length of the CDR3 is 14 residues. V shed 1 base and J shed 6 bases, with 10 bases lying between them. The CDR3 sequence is CASSYLPAAQPQHF. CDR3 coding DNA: TGTGCCAGCAGTTACTTACCTGCGGCTCAGCCCCAGCATTTT.

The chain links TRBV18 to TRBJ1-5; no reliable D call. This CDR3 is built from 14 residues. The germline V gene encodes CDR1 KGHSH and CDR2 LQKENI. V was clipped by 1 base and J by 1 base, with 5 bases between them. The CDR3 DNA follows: TGTGCCAGCTCACCACAGGAAAGCAATCAGCCCCAGCATTTT. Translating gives CASSPQESNQPQHF.

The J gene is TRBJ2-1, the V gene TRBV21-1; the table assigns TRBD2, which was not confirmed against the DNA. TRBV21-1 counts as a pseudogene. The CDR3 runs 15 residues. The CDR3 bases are TGTGCCAGCAGCTCCAGGGACTGGGAGGAGGGTGAGCAGTTCTTC. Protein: CASSSRDWEEGEQFF.

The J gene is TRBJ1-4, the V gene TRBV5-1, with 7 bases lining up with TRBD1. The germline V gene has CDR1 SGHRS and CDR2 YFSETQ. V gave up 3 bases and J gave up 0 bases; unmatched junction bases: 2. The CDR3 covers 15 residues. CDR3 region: CASSSQGATNEKLFF. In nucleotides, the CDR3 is TGCGCCAGCAGCTCGCAGGGGGCAACTAATGAAAAACTGTTTTTT.

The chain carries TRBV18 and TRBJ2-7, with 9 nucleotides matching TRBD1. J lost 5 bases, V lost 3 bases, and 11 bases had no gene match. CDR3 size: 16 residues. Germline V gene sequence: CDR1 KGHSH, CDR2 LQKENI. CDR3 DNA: TGTGCCAGCTCACCTAGCCTTACAGGGGGCGCGAACGAGCAGTACTTC. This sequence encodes CASSPSLTGGANEQYF.

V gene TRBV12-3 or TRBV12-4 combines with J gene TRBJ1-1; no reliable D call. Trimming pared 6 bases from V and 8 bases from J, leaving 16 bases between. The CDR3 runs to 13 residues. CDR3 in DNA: TGTGCCAGCAGAGCCCGTAGGACCGCGGAAGCTTTCTTT. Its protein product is CASRARRTAEAFF.

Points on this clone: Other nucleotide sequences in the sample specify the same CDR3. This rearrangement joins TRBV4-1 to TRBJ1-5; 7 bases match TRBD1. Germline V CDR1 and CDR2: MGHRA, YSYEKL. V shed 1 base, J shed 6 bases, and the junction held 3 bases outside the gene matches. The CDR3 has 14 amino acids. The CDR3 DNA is TGCGCCAGCAGCCAAGCTCCAGGGGGTCAGCCCCAGCATTTT. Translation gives CASSQAPGGQPQHF.